This TCR beta chain came from a study of CD8+ T cells in alopecia areata (dated by TCRdb to 2017 to 2018). About the investigation overall: The treated patients took part in an open-label pilot trial in which moderate-to-severe alopecia areata was treated with oral tofacitinib at 5 to 10 mg twice daily. Scalp clonality was compared across normal scalp (n=4), patchy alopecia areata scalp (n=8), and alopecia totalis/universalis scalp (n=8). Tofacitinib-treated patients had biopsies at baseline and at 4 and 24 weeks of treatment, with a later scalp biopsy in several patients. Patients stayed on tofacitinib for 6 to 18 months and then had 6 months of follow-up off drug so that delayed response and recurrence could be assessed. RNA was extracted with the PAXgene miRNA kit for fixed scalp, the miRNeasy kit for PBMCs, and the RNeasy kit for mouse skin. Human TCRbeta sequencing covered scalp tissue and sorted CD4+ and CD8+ peripheral blood T cells from patchy and totalis/universalis alopecia areata patients and healthy controls. TCRbeta CDR3 regions were amplified by immunoSEQ multiplex PCR with 35 Vbeta forward and 13 Jbeta reverse primers. The study used high-throughput TCRbeta sequencing to examine T cell clonal expansion in alopecia areata, in both the C3H/HeJ mouse model and human patients.

Library prep was done by the immunoSEQ multiplex PCR assay. RNA was extracted from all samples and reverse transcribed into cDNA, which served as template for TCR sequencing. First-strand cDNA was synthesized using SuperScript III with a 2:1 mix of oligo-dT and random hexamers. A synthetic immune receptor repertoire was used to assess amplification bias, and residual bias was removed computationally. Per the original workflow: After raw reads were preprocessed to remove errors, the CDR3 was defined following IMGT conventions as running from the conserved cysteine to phenylalanine. Clonality was computed by normalizing Shannon entropy by log2 of the number of productive unique TCRs and subtracting the result from 1. CD4 or CD8 identity of scalp clones was inferred by cross-referencing scalp TCRbeta sequences with sorted blood CD4 and CD8 repertoires. TCRdb provides this immuneACCESS table in a form limited to in-frame rearrangements. Some clones are lacking; in checked studies, under half of them reflect an unresolved V gene, and why the rest are absent is not known. Clonal size and the V and J genes are those of that table, whereas D and trimming came from the DNA. For this sample the table gives 120,000 to 150,000 clones, of which 87% were detected only once. Over 13% of the sample lies in the top ten.

Concerning this clone: Its antigen target is currently unknown. Per-base qualities were not stored, and no clone one base away is much larger.

Per the publication, the time point label means: baseline before oral tofacitinib. From alopecia areata patients, peripheral blood was collected along with lesional scalp punch biopsies. After PBMCs were isolated by density centrifugation and stained for CD3, CD4 and CD8, a FACSAria was used to sort CD4+ and CD8+ T cells. Study-wide findings and limitations: TCR sequences shared between patients were less clear than in mice, possibly partly because of HLA diversity in the patient population. Unlike mouse skin, which is dominated by gammadelta T cells, normal human skin has resident alphabeta T cells that are also sequenced, and this complicates analysis of the scalp TCR repertoire. Compared with normal scalp, lesional scalp, particularly in alopecia totalis/universalis, had higher clonality and more expanded CD8+ clones, which suggests antigenic drive.

This TCR was recovered from a human donor with alopecia areata. The sequenced sample was CD8+ T cells sorted from blood, obtained at week 0.

The encoded CDR3 is CSVGPGPNYEQYF. The base sequence is TGCAGCGTTGGACCGGGCCCTAACTACGAGCAGTACTTC. The chain employs TRBV29-1 and TRBJ2-7; the D gene assignment is ambiguous. Spanning cysteine to phenylalanine, the CDR3 consists of 13 amino acids. The kept DNA is CDR3 alone, 39 bases in frame from the first base. V and J are truncated by 4 bases and 3 bases respectively, leaving an intervening sequence of 13 bases. CDR1 and CDR2, looked up from the germline V gene, are SQVTM and ANQGSEA.